This TCR beta chain was recovered during a study of breast tumors, draining lymph nodes, adjacent tissues. Study observations and caveats: Tumor TCR diversity was below lymph nodes but above nontumor tissue. Tumor and nontumor repertoires were significantly more similar in luminal-like than in basal-like breast cancer.

MiXCR was run by TCRdb on the multiplex PCR reads, yielding one entry per CDR3 protein. The sample carries 120,000 to 150,000 distinct CDR3 sequences, approximately 32% recorded once. This clonotype was observed many times. The antigen remains undetermined. Samples came from axillary lymph nodes draining the breast cancer. Sequencing was done on a sample of axillary lymph node tissue. The TCR sequence derives from a female donor with breast cancer. Some clones in this sample may be carry-over from other donors' samples.

This CDR3 reads CASSVRGRGEKLFF. Here the CDR3 DNA reads TGTGCCAGCAGCGTCCGTGGCCGTGGTGAAAAACTGTTTTTT. The chain has TRBV6-5 and TRBJ1-4; no clear D gene. The CDR3 length is 14 residues. Germline assignment: CDR1 MNHEY and CDR2 SVGAGI. Trimming cost V 6 bases and J 7 bases, with 15 bases left between them.